The entry below gives a single T cell receptor (beta chain) sequence along with its context. Antigen: not known. The entry originates in a study of Graves' ophthalmopathy and Graves' hyperthyroidism. Orbital computed tomography, thyroid ultrasound, TRAb, serum thyroxine and clinical symptoms formed the basis of diagnosis. Study outcomes and limitations: As the model predicted ophthalmopathy progression, it achieved a sensitivity of nearly 71% and a specificity of around 76%. Using 13 signatures, a model distinguished ophthalmopathy from stable hyperthyroidism, reaching around 87% sensitivity and 81.08% specificity. Most clonotypes expanded in thyroid above 0.001 frequency were present in blood too.

CDR3 regions of TCR beta were amplified from RNA transcripts. In the first round, RT-PCR was carried out with HTBI primers, and a multiplex PCR formed the second round. TCRdb reprocessed the multiplex PCR reads with MiXCR, giving one entry per CDR3 protein. The sample records over a million distinct CDR3 sequences, less than 45% being singletons. CDR3 length equals 16 residues. From germline, CDR1 is MNHEY and CDR2 SVGAGI. V shed 2 bases and J shed 6 bases, with 16 bases lying between them. The specimen was peripheral blood or thyroid tissue (not recorded which). This receptor was identified in an adult man with Graves' hyperthyroidism. The rearrangement links TRBV6-5 to TRBJ2-2; D is undetermined. The CDR3 coding sequence is TGTGCCAGCAGTTACCCTACACGCTTTGGGGCCGGGGAGCTGTTTTTT. This codes for CASSYPTRFGAGELFF.